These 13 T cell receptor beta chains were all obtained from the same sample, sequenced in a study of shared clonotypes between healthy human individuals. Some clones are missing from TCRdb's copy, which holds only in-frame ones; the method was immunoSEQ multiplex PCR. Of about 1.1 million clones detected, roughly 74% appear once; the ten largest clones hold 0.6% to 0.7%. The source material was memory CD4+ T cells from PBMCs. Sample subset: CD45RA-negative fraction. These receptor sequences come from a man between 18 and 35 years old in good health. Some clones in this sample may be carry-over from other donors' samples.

CDR3 in amino acids: CASSPGGGQGEKLFF. The CDR3, as DNA: TGTGCCAGCAGCCCTGGGGGGGGGCAAGGTGAAAAACTGTTTTTT. The chain couples TRBV5-4 to TRBJ1-4; TRBD1 might be the D (6 bases). Germline-derived CDR1 and CDR2 are SGHNT and YYREEE (reference sequence). The V end was cut by 4 bases, the J end by 7 bases, with 17 bases between. The CDR3 totals 15 residues. Full variable domain (outside the CDR3, taken from reference TRBV5-4 and TRBJ1-4): ETGVTQSPTHLIKTRGQQVTLRCSSQSGHNTVSWYQQALGQGPQFIFQYYREEENGRGNFPPRFSGLQFPNYSSELNVNALELDDSALYLCASSPGGGQGEKLFFGSGTQLSVL.

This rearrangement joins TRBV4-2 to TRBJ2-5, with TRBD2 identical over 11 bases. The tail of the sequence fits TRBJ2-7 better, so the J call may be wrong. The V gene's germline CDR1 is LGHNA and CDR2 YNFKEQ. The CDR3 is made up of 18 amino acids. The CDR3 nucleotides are TGTGCCAGCAGCTTAAGTTTGCTAGCGGGAGGATTGGCCTACGAGCAGTACTTC. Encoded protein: CASSLSLLAGGLAYEQYF.

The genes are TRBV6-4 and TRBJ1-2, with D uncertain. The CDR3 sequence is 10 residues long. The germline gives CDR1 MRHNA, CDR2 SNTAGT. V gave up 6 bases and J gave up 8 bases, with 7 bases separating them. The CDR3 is CASRPFGYTF. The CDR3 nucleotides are TGTGCCAGCAGACCCTTCGGCTACACCTTC.

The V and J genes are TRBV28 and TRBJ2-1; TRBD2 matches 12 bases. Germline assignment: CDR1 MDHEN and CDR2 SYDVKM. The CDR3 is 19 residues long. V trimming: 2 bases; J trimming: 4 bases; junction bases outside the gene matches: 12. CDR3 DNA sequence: TGTGCCAGCAGTTTAACGTCCCTAGCGGGAGGGTATGATTACAATGAGCAGTTCTTC. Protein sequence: CASSLTSLAGGYDYNEQFF.

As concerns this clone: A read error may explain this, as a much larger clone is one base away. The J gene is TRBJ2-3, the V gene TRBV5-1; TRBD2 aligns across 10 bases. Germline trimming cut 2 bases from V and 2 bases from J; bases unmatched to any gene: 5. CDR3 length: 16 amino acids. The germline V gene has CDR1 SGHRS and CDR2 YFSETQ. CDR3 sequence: CASSLPAGGNTDTQYF. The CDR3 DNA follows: TGCGCCAGCAGCTTACCAGCGGGAGGGAACACAGATACGCAGTATTTT.

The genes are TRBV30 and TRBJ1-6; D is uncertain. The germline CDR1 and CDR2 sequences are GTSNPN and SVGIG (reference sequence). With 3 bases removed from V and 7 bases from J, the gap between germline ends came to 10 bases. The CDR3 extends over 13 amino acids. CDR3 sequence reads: CAWRLVLNSPLHF. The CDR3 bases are TGTGCCTGGAGGTTGGTTTTGAATTCACCCCTCCACTTT.

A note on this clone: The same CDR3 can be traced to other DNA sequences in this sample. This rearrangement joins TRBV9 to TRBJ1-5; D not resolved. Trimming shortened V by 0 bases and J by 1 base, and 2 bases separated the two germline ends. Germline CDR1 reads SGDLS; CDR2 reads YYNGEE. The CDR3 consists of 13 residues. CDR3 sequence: CASSVGSNQPQHF. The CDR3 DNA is TGTGCCAGCAGCGTAGGCAGCAATCAGCCCCAGCATTTT.

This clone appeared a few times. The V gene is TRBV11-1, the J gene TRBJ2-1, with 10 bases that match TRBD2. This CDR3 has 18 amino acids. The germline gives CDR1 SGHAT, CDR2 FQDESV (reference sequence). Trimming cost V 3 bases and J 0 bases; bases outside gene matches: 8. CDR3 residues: CASSFPTSGIRSYNEQFF. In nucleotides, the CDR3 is TGTGCCAGCAGCTTTCCAACTAGCGGGATACGCTCCTACAATGAGCAGTTCTTC.

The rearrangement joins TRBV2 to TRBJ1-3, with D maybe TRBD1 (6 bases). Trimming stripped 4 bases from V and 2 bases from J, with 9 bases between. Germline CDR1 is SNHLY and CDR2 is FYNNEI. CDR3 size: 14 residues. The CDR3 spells CASSVEGAGNTIYF. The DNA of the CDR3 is TGTGCCAGCAGTGTGGAGGGGGCTGGAAACACCATATATTTT.

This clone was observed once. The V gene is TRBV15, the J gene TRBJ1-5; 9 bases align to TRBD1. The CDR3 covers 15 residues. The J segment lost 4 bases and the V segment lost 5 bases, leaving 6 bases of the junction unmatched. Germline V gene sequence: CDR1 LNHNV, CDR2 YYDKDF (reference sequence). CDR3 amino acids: CATSHGQGRNQPQHF. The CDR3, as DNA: TGTGCCACCAGCCACGGACAGGGGCGAAATCAGCCCCAGCATTTT.

CDR3: CASSHGDRDWRIKLFF. The DNA of the CDR3 is TGTGCCAGTAGTCACGGCGACCGGGACTGGAGGATAAAACTGTTTTTT. This sequence joins TRBV19 and TRBJ1-4; D is perhaps TRBD1 (5 bases). Trimming cost V 5 bases and J 10 bases, with 23 bases left between them. The CDR3 length is 16 residues. Per germline, CDR1 LNHDA and CDR2 SQIVND (reference sequence).

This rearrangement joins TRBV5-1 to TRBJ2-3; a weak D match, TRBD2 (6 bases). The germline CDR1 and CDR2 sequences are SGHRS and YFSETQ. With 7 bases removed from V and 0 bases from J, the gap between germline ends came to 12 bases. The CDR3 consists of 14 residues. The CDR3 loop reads CASGFGTSTDTQYF. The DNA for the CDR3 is TGCGCCAGCGGATTCGGGACTAGCACAGATACGCAGTATTTT. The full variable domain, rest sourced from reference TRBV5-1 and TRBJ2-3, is KAGVTQTPRYLIKTRGQQVTLSCSPISGHRSVSWYQQTPGQGLQFLFEYFSETQRNKGNFPGRFSGRQFSNSRSEMNVSTLELGDSALYLCASGFGTSTDTQYFGPGTRLTVL.

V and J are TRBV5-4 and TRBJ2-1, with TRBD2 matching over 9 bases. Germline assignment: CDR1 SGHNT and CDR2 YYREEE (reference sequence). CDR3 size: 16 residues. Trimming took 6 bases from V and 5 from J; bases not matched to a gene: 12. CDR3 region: CASTFGGRAGDNEQFF. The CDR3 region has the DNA TGTGCCAGCACCTTTGGCGGGAGGGCCGGAGACAATGAGCAGTTCTTC.